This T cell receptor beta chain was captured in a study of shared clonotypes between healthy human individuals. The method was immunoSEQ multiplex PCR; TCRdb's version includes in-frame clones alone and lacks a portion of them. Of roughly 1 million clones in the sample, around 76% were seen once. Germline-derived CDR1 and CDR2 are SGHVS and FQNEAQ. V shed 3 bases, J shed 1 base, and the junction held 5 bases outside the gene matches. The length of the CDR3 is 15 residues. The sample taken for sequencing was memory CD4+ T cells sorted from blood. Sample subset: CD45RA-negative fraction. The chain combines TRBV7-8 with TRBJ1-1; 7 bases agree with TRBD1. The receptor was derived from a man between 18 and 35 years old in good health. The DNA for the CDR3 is TGTGCCAGCAGCTTCAGGACAGGCGGGAACACTGAAGCTTTCTTT. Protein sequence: CASSFRTGGNTEAFF.